The entry that follows covers one TCR beta chain sequence. Its recognized antigen is unknown. Per-nucleotide qualities are absent, and no much larger clonotype sits a single base away. The source of the sample is a study of cytomegalovirus exposure and HLA in healthy donors (dated by TCRdb to between 2016 and 2019). With respect to the entire study: A later analysis indicated that the roughly 130 validation repertoires were generated on the platform also employed for the approximately 700 repertoires of the first cohort. The aim of the study was to test whether cataloging public T cell receptors could identify signatures of past pathogen exposure. Along with the approximately 670-subject first cohort, a separate validation cohort of around 120 different subjects was used. The study combined high-throughput TCR immunosequencing, statistical association of individual TCRs with disease status, and machine learning to predict cytomegalovirus infection status. Beyond this particular receptor, the publication reports: In vitro tests confirmed that a few of the cytomegalovirus-associated TCR beta chains recognize cytomegalovirus antigens. It was suggested by the authors that the approach could potentially be generalized to other disease states and immunological phenotypes. Across donors, most TCR sequences were observed very rarely, whereas some public TCRs were present in many individuals. In a later analysis, TCRs clustered in the first cohort were found to also tend to co-occur in the roughly 110 validation repertoires, with 94% of cluster scores above 0. The study gave a list of 150 to 200 TCR beta chains associated with cytomegalovirus. The classifier was reported to diagnose cytomegalovirus status with high specificity and sensitivity in both the original and validation cohorts. A later analysis lacked HLA typing for the validation cohort, so it scored co-occurrence in that cohort across all 120 repertoires.

The library was produced with the immunoSEQ multiplex PCR assay. Per the source publication's procedure: A statistical classification framework was built for diagnosing cytomegalovirus status from the catalog of TCR beta chain sequences. TCRdb's version of the immuneACCESS table is confined to in-frame rearrangements and falls short of the full clone set. An unresolved V gene accounts for under half of the shortfall where checked; the remainder is of unknown origin. V and J calls and clone size are copied from that table; D and trimming were computed from the DNA. Present in this sample are more than 120,000 clones, about 91% of which were seen just once. The top ten clonotypes cover roughly 4.8% of the sample. The donors were included in the validation cohort of approximately 130 subjects, a group kept apart from the approximately 700-subject first cohort. From the cysteine through the phenylalanine, the CDR3 covers 15 amino acids. Left in the record is the CDR3 DNA by itself, 45 bases read in frame from the first base. Looking up the germline V gene (reference sequence) yields CDR1 SGHKS and CDR2 YYEKEE. The germline V and J ends show losses of 4 bases and 7 bases respectively, and no gene match explains 10 bases of the junction.

The specimen sequenced was PBMCs. The receptor's source is a man aged 18 to 30 in good health and CMV-seropositive. The chain was built from TRBV5-5 and TRBJ1-2; the central 10 bases match TRBD1. The nucleotides are TGTGCCAGCAGCCTCGGACAGGGGGGCGTCGGTGGCTACACCTTC. Its protein is CASSLGQGGVGGYTF.